The T cell receptor beta chain under discussion was sequenced for a study of blood T cell repertoires in COVID-19. Study overall: Material from acute and convalescent COVID-19 was sourced from the United States, Italy and Spain.

TCRdb keeps only in-frame clones here, not all; method: immunoSEQ multiplex PCR. The sample records about 480,000 clones, 70% to 90% being singletons. Per germline, CDR1 LNHDA and CDR2 SQIVND (reference sequence). The CDR3 has 13 amino acids. V trimming: 4 bases; J trimming: 7 bases; junction bases outside the gene matches: 6. This clone was detected once. The source is a woman younger than 30 with acute COVID-19. The V and J genes are TRBV19 and TRBJ1-2; 7 bases agree with TRBD1. The sample comprised PBMCs or T cells enriched from blood (not recorded which). DNA for the CDR3: TGTGCCAGTAGTACAGGGGGTCGGGGTGGCTACACCTTC. It encodes CASSTGGRGGYTF.